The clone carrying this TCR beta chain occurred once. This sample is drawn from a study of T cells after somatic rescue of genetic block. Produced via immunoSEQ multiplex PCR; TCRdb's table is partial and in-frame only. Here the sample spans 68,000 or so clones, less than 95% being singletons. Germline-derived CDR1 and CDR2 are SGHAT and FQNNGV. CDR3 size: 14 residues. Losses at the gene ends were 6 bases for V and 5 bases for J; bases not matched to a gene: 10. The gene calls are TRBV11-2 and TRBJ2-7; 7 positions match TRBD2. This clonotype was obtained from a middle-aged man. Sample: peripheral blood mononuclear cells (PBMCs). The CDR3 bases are TGTGCCAGCAGTGGCCGAGCGGGACCCGACGAGCAGTACTTC. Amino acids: CASSGRAGPDEQYF.